Following are 14 T cell receptor beta chains from one sample sequenced in a study of T cells in Graves' hyperthyroidism and ophthalmopathy. Amplification of TCR beta CDR3 regions used RNA as the template. The HTBI set primed first-round TCR CDR3 RT-PCR. TCRdb reprocessed the multiplex PCR reads with MiXCR, giving one entry per CDR3 protein. The sample has approximately 590,000 distinct CDR3 sequences, approximately 15% seen once. Sequencing input: blood. The origin of the receptors is a woman aged 25 to 39 with Graves' hyperthyroidism.

The V gene is TRBV5-4, the J gene TRBJ2-6; TRBD1 agrees at 11 bases. Trimming removed 4 bases from V and 1 base from J; junction bases left unmatched: 4. This CDR3 spans 17 amino acids. Germline lookup yields CDR1 SGHNT and CDR2 YYREEE (reference sequence). CDR3 DNA: TGTGCCAGCAGCGCGGGACAGGGGGTATCTGGGGCCAACGTCCTGACTTTC. Its protein is CASSAGQGVSGANVLTF.

This clonotype occurred many times. The rearrangement joins TRBV29-1 to TRBJ2-7, with TRBD2 as a possible D gene (5 bases). Germline V gene sequence: CDR1 SQVTM, CDR2 ANQGSEA. This CDR3 spans 12 amino acids. Trimming removed 3 bases from V and 2 bases from J, with 8 bases in between. CDR3 coding DNA: TGCAGCGTTGAGACTAAGACCTACGAGCAGTACTTC. Its translation is CSVETKTYEQYF.

This clonotype was seen more than once but under ten times. The CDR3 nucleotides are TGCAGTGCTGCCCATGTTGTAGCGGGAGGGTCCAAAAACATTCAGTACTTC. This encodes CSAAHVVAGGSKNIQYF. The rearrangement links TRBV20-1 to TRBJ2-4, with 11 bases aligning to TRBD2. Germline V gene data show CDR1 as DFQATT and CDR2 as SNEGSKA (reference sequence). The CDR3 runs to 17 residues. The ends lost 5 bases at V and 2 bases at J; junction bases unmatched: 11.

This sequence joins TRBV24-1 and TRBJ2-3; D assignment may be TRBD1 or TRBD2 (6 bases each). V lost 8 bases and J 1 base, leaving 18 bases between the germline ends. This CDR3 is built from 16 residues. Germline CDR1 is KGHDR and CDR2 is SFDVKD. The CDR3 here is CATTDGGGMGTDTQYF. The CDR3 bases are TGTGCCACCACCGATGGAGGGGGTATGGGCACAGATACGCAGTATTTT.

At least ten counts were recorded for this clonotype. The chain carries TRBV5-1 and TRBJ2-7; 12 nucleotides line up with TRBD2. The length of the CDR3 is 17 residues. J gave up 3 bases and V 2 bases, and 9 bases lay outside the gene matches. Germline CDR1 is SGHRS and CDR2 is YFSETQ. The CDR3 bases are TGCGCCAGCAGCTTCACACCGGAGACTAGCGGGAGCTACGAGCAGTACTTC. This encodes CASSFTPETSGSYEQYF.

The V and J genes are TRBV25-1 and TRBJ1-4; 8 nucleotides line up with TRBD1. The CDR3 loop spans 17 amino acids. The germline CDR1 and CDR2 sequences are MGHDK and SYGVNS. V was pared by 0 bases and J by 5 bases, with 8 bases of the junction left unmatched. The CDR3 loop reads CASSEYRTGGINEKLFF. The CDR3 nucleotides are TGTGCCAGCAGTGAATATCGAACAGGGGGGATAAATGAAAAACTGTTTTTT.

In its sample, this clonotype was seen a few times. The genes are TRBV12-3 or TRBV12-4 and TRBJ1-1; D may be TRBD1 (5 bases). The CDR3 contains 16 residues. The ends were cut back, 6 bases at V and 3 bases at J, with 20 bases in the middle. The CDR3 sequence: CASSVVEGDKYTEAFF. The CDR3 DNA reads TGTGCCAGCAGCGTAGTTGAAGGGGATAAGTACACTGAAGCTTTCTTT.

The chain links TRBV6-1 to TRBJ2-3; tentatively, D is TRBD2 (5 bases). The CDR3 covers 11 residues. The ends were cut back, 10 bases at V and 4 bases at J, with 9 bases in the middle. Per the germline V gene, CDR1 is MNHNS and CDR2 is SASEGT. CDR3 protein: CANTRADTQYF. The CDR3 region has the DNA TGTGCCAACACTAGAGCAGATACGCAGTATTTT.

This clonotype has more than one count but fewer than ten. The chain employs TRBV19 and TRBJ2-1; 10 bases fit TRBD2. The germline V gene encodes CDR1 LNHDA and CDR2 SQIVND (reference sequence). J was trimmed by 7 bases and V by 0 bases; bases with no gene match: 12. The CDR3 consists of 18 residues. DNA of the CDR3: TGTGCCAGTAGTATAGATGGCGCCGGGGCTAGCGGGAGTAATGAGCAGTTCTTC. As protein: CASSIDGAGASGSNEQFF.

The CDR3 DNA is TGTGCCAGCGGAACCAAACACAATGAGCAGTTCTTC. Translated: CASGTKHNEQFF. The rearrangement links TRBV12-3 or TRBV12-4 to TRBJ2-1; no definite D call. The CDR3 extends over 12 amino acids. V lost 8 bases, J lost 5 bases, and 10 bases lay in between.

This clonotype was counted between two and nine times. The genes are TRBV29-1 and TRBJ1-3; tentative D call: TRBD1 (6 bases). The germline V and J ends were trimmed by 7 bases and 8 bases, with 21 bases remaining between them. The CDR3 loop spans 14 amino acids. CDR1 and CDR2 (germline): SQVTM, ANQGSEA. In DNA, the CDR3 is TGCAGCGCGTCCCCCCAGGGGAGGGGAGACACCATATATTTT. Translation gives CSASPQGRGDTIYF.

For this clonotype: A read error may be the cause here, since a much bigger clone is one base away. The CDR3 nucleotides are TGTGCCTGGAGCCTACGGGGCTACGAGCAGTACTTC. This translates into CAWSLRGYEQYF. The rearrangement links TRBV30 to TRBJ2-7; possible D gene TRBD2, 5 bases. V gave up 3 bases and J gave up 3 bases, with 9 bases separating them. Germline CDR1 reads GTSNPN; CDR2 reads SVGIG (reference sequence). The length of the CDR3 is 12 residues.

This clonotype has ten or more counts. The genes are TRBV3-1 and TRBJ1-1; 9 bases line up with TRBD1. Germline V gene lookup returns CDR1 LGHDT and CDR2 YNNKEL (reference sequence). The CDR3 extends over 17 amino acids. The V segment lost 4 bases and the J segment 4 bases; nucleotides outside the gene matches: 13. This CDR3 reads CASSRLTGGRLGTEAFF. CDR3 coding DNA: TGTGCCAGCAGCCGACTTACAGGGGGCAGATTGGGCACTGAAGCTTTCTTT.

In its sample, this clonotype was seen a few times. The chain joins TRBV20-1 to TRBJ2-5; 10 bases agree with TRBD2. The CDR3 contains 17 residues. The V gene end was trimmed by 1 base and the J gene end by 0 bases; junction bases not matched to a gene: 8. The germline V gene has CDR1 DFQATT and CDR2 SNEGSKA (reference sequence). CDR3 sequence reads: CSARGLLAGEYQETQYF. The CDR3 DNA follows: TGCAGTGCTAGAGGGTTGCTAGCGGGGGAGTACCAAGAGACCCAGTACTTC.